Reported below is one T cell receptor (beta chain). Participant ages covered about 18 to 90 years across 25 or so US areas. This record belongs to a study of blood T cell repertoires in COVID-19. About the research overall: Sample material is recorded as cDNA or gDNA derived from T cells, B-cell-depleted T cells, or PBMCs.

Sequenced by immunoSEQ multiplex PCR; TCRdb stores in-frame clones only, minus some. In the table there are nearly 200,000 clones, about 89% of which are singletons. V dropped 6 bases and J dropped 5 bases, with 20 bases sitting between them. Germline CDR1 is SQVTM and CDR2 is ANQGSEA. The CDR3 extends over 14 amino acids. This receptor was obtained from a woman under 30 who had recovered from COVID-19. The sequenced sample was PBMCs or T cells enriched from blood (not recorded which). J is TRBJ2-7 and V is TRBV29-1; tentative D call: TRBD1 (6 bases). Written as DNA, the CDR3 is TGCAGCGTGGCCCGGGACATAGTAGGCGACGAGCAGTACTTC. This codes for CSVARDIVGDEQYF.